A single sample is the source of the 22 T cell receptor beta chains below, sequenced in a study of T cell repertoires in cytomegalovirus infection. TCRdb called the reads again in MiXCR, with one record for every CDR3 protein. There are about 530,000 distinct CDR3 sequences in the sample; around a quarter occur only once, and roughly 13% lies in the top ten. Sequencing was done on a sample of PBMCs. Receptors were obtained from a human donor in good health (CMV status not recorded). Some clones in this sample may be carry-over from other donors' samples.

This clonotype was seen a handful of times. V is TRBV10-3 and J is TRBJ2-3, with 7 bases identical to TRBD2. The length of the CDR3 is 14 residues. The V gene's germline CDR1 is ENHRY and CDR2 SYGVKD. V trimming: 10 bases; J trimming: 1 base; junction bases outside the gene matches: 8. The CDR3 sequence: CATSTSDRTDTQYF. The CDR3 region has the DNA TGTGCCACCTCTACTAGCGACCGCACAGATACGCAGTATTTT.

The J gene is TRBJ1-5, the V gene TRBV6-2 or TRBV6-3; 12 bases are a match to TRBD1. Per the germline V gene, CDR1 is MNHEY and CDR2 is SVGEGT. V was pared by 5 bases and J by 2 bases, with 16 bases of the junction left unmatched. The CDR3 length is 20 residues. The CDR3 spells CASSLLWDRGQSAGNQPQHF. The CDR3 nucleotides are TGTGCCAGCAGTCTTCTTTGGGACAGGGGGCAATCGGCTGGCAATCAGCCCCAGCATTTT.

The table lists this clonotype with a few counts. The CDR3 bases are TGTGCCAGCAGCCCAGGGACTAGCGGGGGACTATACAATGAGCAGTTCTTC. Translating gives CASSPGTSGGLYNEQFF. V gene TRBV11-3 combines with J gene TRBJ2-1, with 14 bases identical to TRBD2. The CDR3 runs to 17 residues. Trimming cost V 5 bases and J 4 bases; bases outside gene matches: 7. Germline V CDR1 and CDR2: SGHNT, YENEEA.

This clonotype came up a few times. This sequence joins TRBV7-6 and TRBJ2-5; D might be TRBD1 (8 bases). The CDR3 is made up of 19 amino acids. Germline CDR1 reads SGHVS; CDR2 reads FNYEAQ. Trimming took off 6 bases at V and 0 bases at J, with 26 bases between the two ends. The CDR3 region is CASRPGGTRGPRYQETQYF. DNA of the CDR3: TGTGCCAGCAGGCCCGGGGGGACCAGGGGGCCGAGATACCAAGAGACCCAGTACTTC.

The chain couples TRBV20-1 to TRBJ1-2; D ambiguous. Trimming took 3 bases from V and 8 from J, leaving 13 bases between them. CDR3 size: 12 residues. CDR1 is DFQATT, CDR2 SNEGSKA, per germline (reference sequence). The CDR3 reads CSASVQAVGYTF. The CDR3 nucleotides are TGCAGTGCTAGTGTCCAGGCTGTGGGCTACACCTTC.

The chain employs TRBV6-2 or TRBV6-3 and TRBJ1-1; TRBD1 agrees at 9 bases. The germline gives CDR1 MNHEY, CDR2 SVGEGT. This CDR3 region has 16 residues. J lost 2 bases, V lost 5 bases, and 9 bases had no gene match. CDR3 protein: CASSLATGGVNTEAFF. The CDR3 region has the DNA TGTGCCAGCAGTCTCGCCACAGGGGGCGTCAACACTGAAGCTTTCTTT.

Ten or more counts support this clonotype. The rearrangement links TRBV7-8 to TRBJ2-1; 7 bases align to TRBD1. CDR3 length equals 15 residues. The trim removed 1 base at V and 0 bases at J, leaving 0 bases unmatched. The germline gives CDR1 SGHVS, CDR2 FQNEAQ. The CDR3 spells CASSLGDSSYNEQFF. As DNA, the CDR3 is TGTGCCAGCAGCTTAGGGGACAGCTCCTACAATGAGCAGTTCTTC.

At least ten counts were recorded for this clonotype. V and J are TRBV7-2 and TRBJ1-3; tentatively, D is TRBD1 (6 bases). Germline V lookup: CDR1 SGHTA, CDR2 FQGNSA. The V gene lost 5 bases and the J gene lost 2 bases, with 22 bases spanning the gap. The CDR3 loop spans 18 amino acids. The CDR3 protein is CASSPRDKAAVTGNTIYF. CDR3 sequence (DNA): TGTGCCAGCAGCCCCCGGGACAAGGCCGCCGTAACTGGAAACACCATATATTTT.

This chain uses TRBV29-1 with TRBJ2-7; D is possibly TRBD1 (6 bases). V lost 7 bases, J lost 0 bases, and 10 bases lay in between. The CDR3 sequence is 12 residues long. The germline V gene has CDR1 SQVTM and CDR2 ANQGSEA. CDR3 nucleotide sequence: TGCAGCGCCGGGACACACTCCTACGAGCAGTACTTC. Amino acid sequence: CSAGTHSYEQYF.

The V and J genes are TRBV6-6 and TRBJ2-7; D possibly corresponds to TRBD2 (5 bases). This CDR3 is 19 amino acids long. V lost 0 bases and J lost 0, with 21 bases in between. Germline V gene lookup returns CDR1 MNHNY and CDR2 SVGAGI (reference sequence). CDR3 nucleotide sequence: TGTGCCAGCAGTTACTCGGGTTCAGGCGGACGGGAAAGCTCCTACGAGCAGTACTTC. Translating gives CASSYSGSGGRESSYEQYF.

This clonotype was seen a handful of times. The chain uses TRBV6-2 or TRBV6-3 and TRBJ2-1, with 11 positions matching TRBD2. The CDR3 consists of 17 residues. CDR1 MNHEY and CDR2 SVGEGT come from the germline V gene. V dropped 5 bases and J dropped 3; count of bases not matched to a gene: 9. CDR3 residues: CASSPKLAGVHYNEQFF. The CDR3 DNA follows: TGTGCCAGCAGTCCAAAACTAGCGGGAGTTCACTACAATGAGCAGTTCTTC.

This clonotype was observed a few times. The chain combines TRBV28 with TRBJ2-7; 9 nucleotides line up with TRBD2. V trimming: 1 base; J trimming: 3 bases; junction bases outside the gene matches: 7. The CDR3 is made up of 16 amino acids. Germline V CDR1 and CDR2: MDHEN, SYDVKM. CDR3 DNA: TGTGCCAGCAGTTTATCTCCGGGACTAGCAGACTACGAGCAGTACTTC. Encoded protein: CASSLSPGLADYEQYF.

The chain links TRBV14 to TRBJ1-1; D is ambiguous. The CDR3 is 14 amino acids. CDR1 is SGHDN and CDR2 is FVKESK in the germline V gene. The V and J ends lost 0 bases and 1 base respectively, with 6 bases between them. Here the CDR3 DNA reads TGTGCCAGCAGCCAAGATCAACAGAACACTGAAGCTTTCTTT. Protein product: CASSQDQQNTEAFF.

This clonotype has a handful of counts. The chain joins TRBV7-2 to TRBJ2-2; 13 bases map to TRBD2. Germline V CDR1 and CDR2: SGHTA, FQGNSA. V was clipped by 7 bases and J by 5 bases; unmatched bases: 4. The CDR3 contains 15 residues. The chain's CDR3 is CASTLGLAGTGELFF. As DNA, the CDR3 is TGTGCCAGCACCCTGGGACTAGCGGGGACCGGGGAGCTGTTTTTT.

The J gene is TRBJ2-7, the V gene TRBV7-4, with 8 nucleotides matching TRBD2. The CDR3 totals 16 residues. The ends lost 1 base at V and 3 bases at J; junction bases unmatched: 8. Germline V gene data show CDR1 as SGHVT and CDR2 as SQSDAQ. In DNA form, the CDR3 reads TGTGCCAGCAGCTTAGGTGCCTTAGCGGGGCACTACGAGCAGTACGTC. Its translation: CASSLGALAGHYEQYV.

This clonotype was seen ten or more times. The rearrangement joins TRBV6-1 to TRBJ1-1, with D tentatively TRBD1 (6 bases). This CDR3 spans 14 amino acids. Trimming shortened V by 10 bases and J by 2 bases, and 17 bases separated the two germline ends. CDR1 is MNHNS, CDR2 SASEGT, per germline. In DNA, the CDR3 is TGTGCCATCAAGGGCAGGGGCACAAACACTGAAGCTTTCTTT. Translating gives CAIKGRGTNTEAFF.

This clonotype was picked up a small number of times. The J gene is TRBJ2-3, the V gene TRBV6-2 or TRBV6-3; TRBD2 aligns across 13 bases. Looked up from germline, CDR1 is MNHEY and CDR2 is SVGEGT. J lost 6 bases, V lost 6 bases, and 12 bases had no gene match. The CDR3 runs 17 residues. CDR3 loop: CASSPLGLAGPQDTQYF. The CDR3 nucleotides are TGTGCCAGCAGCCCCTTGGGACTAGCGGGACCCCAGGATACGCAGTATTTT.

The chain is built from TRBV20-1 and TRBJ2-1; TRBD2 matches 10 bases. Trimming at V came to 6 bases and at J to 3 bases, leaving 8 bases not matched to a gene. Germline loops: CDR1 DFQATT, CDR2 SNEGSKA (reference sequence). This CDR3 has 15 amino acids. Written as DNA, the CDR3 is TGCAGTGCGGAGGGACTAGCGACAAACTACAATGAGCAGTTCTTC. Translating it yields CSAEGLATNYNEQFF.

The chain's CDR3 is CASSSQEYQETQYF. CDR3 coding DNA: TGTGCCAGCAGCTCGCAAGAGTACCAAGAGACCCAGTACTTC. J is TRBJ2-5 and V is TRBV7-9; no definite D call. This CDR3 contains 14 residues. Trimming stripped 4 bases from V and 0 bases from J, with 9 bases between. The germline CDR1 and CDR2 sequences are SEHNR and FQNEAQ (reference sequence). The entire variable domain, with the rest obtained from reference TRBV7-9 and TRBJ2-5, is as follows: DTGVSQNPRHKITKRGQNVTFRCDPISEHNRLYWYRQTLGQGPEFLTYFQNEAQLEKSRLLSDRFSAERPKGSFSTLEIQRTEQGDSAMYLCASSSQEYQETQYFGPGTRLLVL.

This clonotype has just a few counts. The chain recombines TRBV19 with TRBJ2-3; 11 positions agree with TRBD2. Losses at the gene ends were 5 bases for V and 0 bases for J; bases not matched to a gene: 10. The germline gives CDR1 LNHDA, CDR2 SQIVND (reference sequence). The length of the CDR3 is 18 residues. Here the CDR3 DNA reads TGTGCCAGTAGTGTCACCGGGACTAGCGGTCCTAGCACAGATACGCAGTATTTT. Its protein product is CASSVTGTSGPSTDTQYF.

The CDR3 DNA follows: TGTGCCAGCAGCTTAGGGTCGATCGGGGAGCTGTTTTTT. Amino acid sequence: CASSLGSIGELFF. The V gene is TRBV7-9, the J gene TRBJ2-2; D gene ambiguous. Trimming removed 1 base from V and 7 bases from J, with 7 bases in between. CDR3 length equals 13 residues. Germline V lookup: CDR1 SEHNR, CDR2 FQNEAQ (reference sequence).

The chain has TRBV10-3 and TRBJ1-3, with D possibly matching TRBD1 (6 bases). The CDR3 runs 13 residues. The germline V gene encodes CDR1 ENHRY and CDR2 SYGVKD. The V and J ends lost 6 bases and 2 bases respectively, with 8 bases between them. The CDR3 nucleotides are TGTGCCATCAGGGACAGACCTGGAAACACCATATATTTT. Residues: CAIRDRPGNTIYF.